Reported below is one T cell receptor (beta chain). This entry is derived from a study of blood T cell repertoires in COVID-19. At the level of the study: COVID-19 samples from acute and convalescent phases originated in the United States, Italy and Spain. PBMCs, B-cell-depleted T cells, or T cells provided the cDNA or gDNA that made up the material.

The V and J ends lost 0 bases and 2 bases respectively, with 14 bases between them. Germline loops: CDR1 SGHRS, CDR2 YFSETQ. This CDR3 comprises 16 residues. In the authors' workflow: Nucleated cell number was recorded as an estimate derived from reference gene primer amplification. Here immunoSEQ multiplex PCR was the method, and the copy in TCRdb shows in-frame clones only, minus some. That table is the source of V, J and clone size, and D and trimming were worked out from the DNA. This table holds hundreds of thousands of clones, roughly 88% found once. The source is a woman aged 45-65 years with COVID-19, enrolled during active disease. Sequenced: peripheral blood. This chain connects TRBV5-1 to TRBJ1-2, with D possibly being TRBD1 (6 bases). This CDR3 reads CASSLGPRQENYGYTF. CDR3 bases: TGCGCCAGCAGCTTGGGCCCTAGACAGGAGAACTATGGCTACACCTTC.